Following are 3 T cell receptor beta chains from one sample sequenced in a study of blood T cells in healthy people across ages. Using a J-beta primer mix together with a sample-barcoded 5' primer, a second PCR was run for about 6 to 12 cycles. TCRdb fed the 5' RACE reads into MiXCR, producing one record per CDR3 protein. Here the sample spans about 730,000 distinct CDR3 sequences, roughly 43% being singletons. Sequencing was carried out using blood. The source of these receptors is a woman aged 55-69 years in good health.

This clonotype was detected only a few times. This rearrangement joins TRBV11-3 to TRBJ2-7; D is unresolved. Between the trimmed V and J ends, which lost 0 bases and 3 bases, there was a span of 12 bases. The CDR3 consists of 15 residues. Germline loops: CDR1 SGHNT, CDR2 YENEEA. DNA for the CDR3: TGTGCCAGCAGCTTAGATGGTACAGATGTCTACGAGCAGTACTTC. As protein: CASSLDGTDVYEQYF.

The chain uses TRBV5-1 and TRBJ2-1; TRBD1 aligns across 12 bases. V shed 4 bases and J 7 bases; nucleotides not matched to a gene: 12. CDR3 length equals 17 residues. The V gene's germline CDR1 is SGHRS and CDR2 YFSETQ. The CDR3: CASSPGTGGVLRNEQFF. CDR3 sequence (DNA): TGCGCCAGCAGCCCCGGGACAGGGGGCGTCCTTAGGAATGAGCAGTTCTTC.

V usage is TRBV6-4 and J usage is TRBJ2-1; 7 bases match TRBD1. This CDR3 has 15 amino acids. Germline V gene data show CDR1 as MRHNA and CDR2 as SNTAGT. The junction had 7 bases not matched to a gene; V was cut back by 3 bases and J by 5 bases. The chain's CDR3 is CASSESEQGNNEQFF. The CDR3 DNA follows: TGTGCCAGCAGTGAGTCTGAACAGGGGAACAATGAGCAGTTCTTC.